One sample yielded the 18 T cell receptor beta chains listed below, sequenced in a study of blood T cell repertoires in COVID-19. This table comes from immunoSEQ multiplex PCR, and its TCRdb copy is limited to in-frame clones, with some not included. Among tens of thousands of clones listed, approximately 91% were seen once. Sequenced input: peripheral blood. The receptors stem from a human donor in a cohort sampled during active COVID-19.

This clone was recorded once. The gene calls are TRBV28 and TRBJ1-1; TRBD1 aligns across 8 bases. CDR3 size: 16 residues. Germline V lookup: CDR1 MDHEN, CDR2 SYDVKM. With 0 bases clipped from V and 0 bases from J, the junction kept 3 bases outside the gene matches. In DNA, the CDR3 is TGTGCCAGCAGTTTATGGGGGACAGGCATGAACACTGAAGCTTTCTTT. It is translated as CASSLWGTGMNTEAFF.

This clone was observed a few times. The chain combines TRBV25-1 with TRBJ1-6, with D possibly TRBD1 on 6 matching bases. The CDR3 length is 15 residues. Deletions cut 1 base from V and 9 bases from J, with 13 bases between. In germline, CDR1 is MGHDK, CDR2 SYGVNS. CDR3 region: CASSESGHRGSPLHF. The CDR3, as DNA: TGTGCCAGCAGTGAATCGGGACATCGAGGTTCACCCCTCCACTTT.

The V and J genes are TRBV6-2 or TRBV6-3 and TRBJ1-5; perhaps TRBD1 as D (6 bases). This CDR3 is 17 amino acids long. V was clipped by 0 bases and J by 5 bases, with 17 bases between them. The germline V gene encodes CDR1 MNHEY and CDR2 SVGEGT. CDR3 DNA: TGTGCCAGCAGTTACTCGAATGGGAGGGGGAGGTATCAGCCCCAGCATTTT. As protein: CASSYSNGRGRYQPQHF.

V and J are TRBV7-9 and TRBJ2-3; 10 positions match TRBD2. CDR3 size: 15 residues. Germline trimming cut 5 bases from V and 1 base from J; bases unmatched to any gene: 3. CDR1 and CDR2 (germline): SEHNR, FQNEAQ (reference sequence). The CDR3 loop reads CASSPGTSGTDTQYF. The CDR3 DNA reads TGTGCCAGCAGCCCCGGGACTAGCGGCACAGATACGCAGTATTTT.

V is TRBV5-6 and J is TRBJ2-3; maybe TRBD2 (5 bases). There are 17 residues in the CDR3. V shed 0 bases and J shed 2 bases, with 16 bases lying between them. CDR1 and CDR2 (germline): SGHDT, YYEEEE. In DNA form, the CDR3 reads TGTGCCAGCAGCTTGGTTGGGAGAAAAGCCATCACAGATACGCAGTATTTT. Its translation is CASSLVGRKAITDTQYF.

This clone showed up just once. The CDR3 DNA reads TGTGCCAGCAGCTCTGACAGGGTCGCTGAAGCTTTCTTT. This translates into CASSSDRVAEAFF. This chain uses TRBV27 with TRBJ1-1; 7 bases map to TRBD1. V lost 6 bases to trimming and J lost 6 bases; unmatched junction nucleotides: 7. This CDR3 has 13 residues. Germline values: CDR1 MNHEY, CDR2 SMNVEV (reference sequence).

The chain employs TRBV7-3 and TRBJ2-3; a possible D gene is TRBD2 (5 bases). This CDR3 spans 16 amino acids. Trimming removed 1 base at V and 0 bases at J, with 11 bases between. Germline values: CDR1 SGHTA, CDR2 FQGTGA. Here the CDR3 DNA reads TGTGCCAGCAGCTTAAATGCGGGTTATAGCACAGATACGCAGTATTTT. It encodes CASSLNAGYSTDTQYF.

The chain combines TRBV19 with TRBJ1-5, with D possibly matching TRBD1 (6 bases). Germline V gene data show CDR1 as LNHDA and CDR2 as SQIVND (reference sequence). The length of the CDR3 is 15 residues. V shed 9 bases and J shed 4 bases, with 19 bases lying between them. The CDR3 nucleotides read TGTGCCAGCAAAATCGGGGCAGACAGGAATCAGCCCCAGCATTTT. This gives the protein CASKIGADRNQPQHF.

CDR3 loop: CASSSRTSGRSPPYNEQFF. In nucleotides, the CDR3 is TGTGCCAGCAGTTCTAGGACTAGCGGGAGGTCTCCCCCCTACAATGAGCAGTTCTTC. The V gene is TRBV28, the J gene TRBJ2-1, with TRBD2 identical over 14 bases. With 4 bases clipped from V and 2 bases from J, the junction kept 10 bases outside the gene matches. Germline V gene lookup returns CDR1 MDHEN and CDR2 SYDVKM. CDR3 length: 19 amino acids.

The rearrangement uses TRBV29-1 and TRBJ1-1; a possible D gene is TRBD1 (5 bases). This CDR3 spans 12 amino acids. With 0 bases removed from V and 6 bases from J, the gap between germline ends came to 8 bases. Germline loops: CDR1 SQVTM, CDR2 ANQGSEA. The CDR3 protein is CSVEEGVPEAFF. CDR3 nucleotides: TGCAGCGTTGAAGAAGGGGTACCTGAAGCTTTCTTT.

The chain links TRBV7-8 to TRBJ1-5; 9 bases align to TRBD1. Per the germline V gene, CDR1 is SGHVS and CDR2 is FQNEAQ. J was trimmed by 3 bases and V by 4 bases; bases with no gene match: 13. The CDR3 covers 18 residues. The DNA of the CDR3 is TGTGCCAGCAGCTCCCGGGACAGGGAGATCCGTTTCAATCAGCCCCAGCATTTT. Its translation: CASSSRDREIRFNQPQHF.

This clone was counted once. V gene TRBV6-2 or TRBV6-3 combines with J gene TRBJ1-5; TRBD1 matches at 11 bases. CDR3 length: 16 amino acids. Per germline, CDR1 MNHEY and CDR2 SVGEGT. After removal of 0 bases from V and 5 bases from J, the junction contained 3 bases not matched to a gene. The CDR3 loop is CASSYSRDRGDQPQHF. CDR3 DNA sequence: TGTGCCAGCAGTTACTCTAGGGACAGGGGGGATCAGCCCCAGCATTTT.

The chain joins TRBV6-1 to TRBJ1-5; no clear D gene. Germline assignment: CDR1 MNHNS and CDR2 SASEGT. The CDR3 consists of 15 residues. V lost 2 bases, J lost 2 bases, and 10 bases lay in between. The CDR3 DNA follows: TGTGCCAGCAGTGAAACCCCCGGGGGCAATCAGCCCCAGCATTTT. Residues: CASSETPGGNQPQHF.

Here the CDR3 reads CASGLVGLAGGNEQFF. The CDR3 DNA follows: TGTGCTAGTGGTTTGGTTGGTCTAGCGGGAGGTAATGAGCAGTTCTTC. The chain employs TRBV12-5 and TRBJ2-1; TRBD2 matches 11 bases. V dropped 0 bases and J dropped 7; count of bases not matched to a gene: 5. This CDR3 is built from 16 residues. The germline V gene encodes CDR1 LGHNT and CDR2 FRNRAP.

There are a few counts of this clone. This chain uses TRBV7-8 with TRBJ1-5; 10 bases agree with TRBD1. Losses at the gene ends were 4 bases for V and 8 bases for J; bases not matched to a gene: 14. This CDR3 contains 17 residues. The germline V gene has CDR1 SGHVS and CDR2 FQNEAQ. CDR3 coding DNA: TGTGCCAGCAGCTCTTGGGGGGACAGGGGTGATTCAGAGCCCCAGCATTTT. Translated, it gives CASSSWGDRGDSEPQHF.

The chain combines TRBV11-3 with TRBJ2-3; 12 bases match TRBD2. The V gene's germline CDR1 is SGHNT and CDR2 YENEEA. V lost 4 bases, J lost 8 bases, and 7 bases stayed unmatched. This CDR3 is built from 15 residues. The CDR3 here is CASSWTSGAVGTQYF. The DNA for the CDR3 is TGTGCCAGCAGCTGGACTAGCGGGGCTGTCGGTACGCAGTATTTT.

This sequence joins TRBV7-3 and TRBJ2-7, with a weak D call TRBD2 (5 bases). The CDR3 totals 15 residues. Germline values: CDR1 SGHTA, CDR2 FQGTGA. The germline V and J ends were trimmed by 1 base and 3 bases, with 13 bases remaining between them. In DNA form, the CDR3 reads TGTGCCAGCAGCTTAAGGAGCGGCGCGAGCTACGAGCAGTACTTC. Its translation is CASSLRSGASYEQYF.

The chain uses TRBV9 and TRBJ2-5, with a possible D match to TRBD2 (6 bases). The CDR3 length is 15 residues. V was cut by 0 bases and J by 3 bases, with 12 bases left in between. Per the germline V gene, CDR1 is SGDLS and CDR2 is YYNGEE. The CDR3 bases are TGTGCCAGCAGCGTAGGGTCTAGCGCAGAAGAGACCCAGTACTTC. It yields the protein CASSVGSSAEETQYF.